What follows are 27 T cell receptor beta chains derived from one specimen sequenced in a study of blood T cell repertoires in COVID-19. Clones were sequenced by immunoSEQ multiplex PCR, and TCRdb holds only the in-frame ones, with some missing. Of roughly 15,000 clones listed, about 83% are singletons. The sequencing sample was made of peripheral blood. The receptors stem from a middle-aged man with active COVID-19.

This clone is a singleton in its sample. The chain links TRBV27 to TRBJ2-2; maybe TRBD2 (5 bases). The CDR3 loop spans 18 amino acids. From germline, CDR1 is MNHEY and CDR2 SMNVEV (reference sequence). V was trimmed by 3 bases and J by 0 bases, leaving 17 bases between them. CDR3 coding DNA: TGTGCCAGCAGTTTTTGGGTTCAGACTATCGCGAACACCGGGGAGCTGTTTTTT. This sequence encodes CASSFWVQTIANTGELFF.

This rearrangement joins TRBV7-8 to TRBJ2-5; 11 bases are a match to TRBD1. This CDR3 comprises 15 residues. Germline V lookup: CDR1 SGHVS, CDR2 FQNEAQ. V shed 5 bases, J shed 3 bases, and the junction held 5 bases outside the gene matches. The CDR3 coding sequence is TGTGCCAGCAGCCCTCAGGGACAGGGGGAAGAGACCCAGTACTTC. This sequence encodes CASSPQGQGEETQYF.

The V and J genes are TRBV4-1 and TRBJ1-1, with TRBD1 matching 7 bases. V lost 2 bases to trimming and J lost 0 bases; unmatched junction nucleotides: 3. Germline CDR1 is MGHRA and CDR2 is YSYEKL. The CDR3 runs 15 residues. CDR3 sequence (DNA): TGCGCCAGCAGCCAAACCGGGACAGTGAACACTGAAGCTTTCTTT. Amino acid sequence: CASSQTGTVNTEAFF.

This clone was counted only a few times. The chain carries TRBV4-1 and TRBJ2-1; TRBD1 matches at 8 bases. CDR3 length: 17 residues. Germline V CDR1 and CDR2: MGHRA, YSYEKL. The trim removed 1 base at V and 8 bases at J, leaving 13 bases unmatched. The CDR3 nucleotides are TGCGCCAGCAGCCAAGCAGGGGGCCCGGCTAGTTCGGATGAGCAGTTCTTC. Translating gives CASSQAGGPASSDEQFF.

This clone was recorded a few times. V and J are TRBV3-1 (or the pseudogene TRBV3-2) and TRBJ2-7, with 10 bases fitting TRBD1. This CDR3 is 15 amino acids long. Germline-derived CDR1 and CDR2 are LGHDT and YNNKEL (reference sequence). Trimming cost V 2 bases and J 1 base; bases outside gene matches: 2. The DNA for the CDR3 is TGTGCCAGCAGCCAAACGGGACAGGGGTCCTACGAGCAGTACTTC. Translating gives CASSQTGQGSYEQYF.

The V and J genes are TRBV7-9 and TRBJ2-7; D is perhaps TRBD2 (6 bases). The CDR3 is made up of 16 amino acids. From germline, CDR1 is SEHNR and CDR2 FQNEAQ (reference sequence). The germline V and J ends were trimmed by 7 bases and 4 bases, with 23 bases remaining between them. CDR3: CASTDTRDSKRYEQYF. The CDR3 nucleotides read TGTGCCAGCACCGATACCCGGGACTCAAAAAGATACGAGCAGTACTTC.

The V call is TRBV5-4, the J call TRBJ2-7, with D perhaps matching TRBD2 (6 bases). CDR1 is SGHNT, CDR2 YYREEE, per germline (reference sequence). V was cut by 3 bases and J by 5 bases, with 18 bases left in between. The CDR3 consists of 15 residues. DNA of the CDR3: TGTGCCAGCAGCTCGGGGGTTAGCGGCGATGACGAGCAGTACTTC. Its translation is CASSSGVSGDDEQYF.

The genes are TRBV11-3 and TRBJ2-1, with 8 bases aligning to TRBD2. CDR1 and CDR2 (germline): SGHNT, YENEEA. Germline trimming cut 1 base from V and 5 bases from J; bases unmatched to any gene: 10. This CDR3 spans 17 amino acids. CDR3 sequence: CASSLGLILSGDNEQFF. The DNA of the CDR3 is TGTGCCAGCAGCTTAGGTTTAATACTTAGCGGGGACAATGAGCAGTTCTTC.

The J gene is TRBJ1-2, the V gene TRBV7-6, with 12 bases matching TRBD1. CDR1 is SGHVS, CDR2 FNYEAQ, per germline. Losses at the gene ends were 4 bases for V and 4 bases for J; bases not matched to a gene: 10. CDR3 length equals 17 residues. The CDR3 sequence is CASSSDYGTGGVYGYTF. The CDR3 DNA reads TGTGCCAGCAGCTCCGATTATGGGACAGGGGGCGTCTATGGCTACACCTTC.

This clone has only one observation. This rearrangement joins TRBV27 to TRBJ2-7, with TRBD2 identical over 9 bases. The length of the CDR3 is 15 residues. CDR1 is MNHEY, CDR2 SMNVEV, per germline (reference sequence). Trimming at V came to 10 bases and at J to 1 base, leaving 11 bases not matched to a gene. CDR3 nucleotides: TGTGCCACCGCAGCGGGACTAGCCGTATCCTACGAGCAGTACTTC. Translating gives CATAAGLAVSYEQYF.

V gene TRBV19 combines with J gene TRBJ2-1; 10 bases match TRBD2. CDR1 and CDR2 from the germline V gene are LNHDA and SQIVND (reference sequence). V was clipped by 4 bases and J by 7 bases; unmatched bases: 10. This CDR3 is 16 amino acids long. The CDR3 sequence: CASSTGLAGVENEQFF. CDR3 DNA: TGTGCCAGTAGTACTGGTCTAGCGGGAGTAGAAAATGAGCAGTTCTTC. The whole variable domain, filled in from reference TRBV19 and TRBJ2-1, reads DGGITQSPKYLFRKEGQNVTLSCEQNLNHDAMYWYRQDPGQGLRLIYYSQIVNDFQKGDIAEGYSVSREKKESFPLTVTSAQKNPTAFYLCASSTGLAGVENEQFFGPGTRLTVL.

This chain uses TRBV4-2 with TRBJ1-1; D perhaps matches TRBD1 (6 bases). Germline V gene sequence: CDR1 LGHNA, CDR2 YNFKEQ. Trimming cost V 0 bases and J 0 bases, with 8 bases left between them. The CDR3 contains 15 residues. CDR3 nucleotide sequence: TGTGCCAGCAGCCAAGAGACAGGCCTGAACACTGAAGCTTTCTTT. Amino acids: CASSQETGLNTEAFF.

As regards this clone: This may come from a read error, since a much larger clone is one base off. Distinct nucleotide sequences in the sample also encode this CDR3. The rearrangement joins TRBV10-1 to TRBJ2-2; D is uncertain. The CDR3 spans 16 residues. Trimming pared 0 bases from V and 5 bases from J, leaving 13 bases between. CDR1 is WNHNN and CDR2 is SYGVQD in the germline V gene (reference sequence). The CDR3 loop is CASSESSGFLTGELFF. In nucleotides, the CDR3 is TGCGCCAGCAGTGAGTCGTCAGGATTTTTGACCGGGGAGCTGTTTTTT.

The genes are TRBV27 and TRBJ2-1, with 9 bases aligning to TRBD1. The CDR3 runs to 15 residues. CDR1 is MNHEY, CDR2 SMNVEV, per germline (reference sequence). Trimming cost V 2 bases and J 9 bases; bases outside gene matches: 8. The CDR3 bases are TGTGCCAGCAGTTTACGGGACAGGGAGAAAAGTGAGCAGTTCTTC. This gives the protein CASSLRDREKSEQFF.

The chain carries TRBV2 and TRBJ2-3; 10 nucleotides align to TRBD2. The CDR3 has 15 residues. With 4 bases clipped from V and 3 bases from J, the junction kept 4 bases outside the gene matches. CDR1 is SNHLY and CDR2 is FYNNEI in the germline V gene. Written as DNA, the CDR3 is TGTGCCAGCAGTGTGTCTAGCGGGAGTACAGATACGCAGTATTTT. Translated: CASSVSSGSTDTQYF.

The chain employs TRBV2 and TRBJ2-7; possibly TRBD2 for D (5 bases). From germline, CDR1 is SNHLY and CDR2 FYNNEI. The CDR3 contains 14 residues. V lost 4 bases to trimming and J lost 3 bases, with 13 bases between them. As DNA, the CDR3 is TGTGCCAGCAGTGGGCTAGCCGGCTACTACGAGCAGTACTTC. It encodes CASSGLAGYYEQYF.

The chain links TRBV4-1 to TRBJ2-7; D is undetermined. Deletions cut 1 base from V and 3 bases from J, with 10 bases between. Germline V CDR1 and CDR2: MGHRA, YSYEKL. CDR3 length: 14 residues. CDR3 DNA: TGCGCCAGCAGCCAAGTCCTTCGGGTCTACGAGCAGTACTTC. Translated, it gives CASSQVLRVYEQYF.

The CDR3 region is CASSQDAQDGNEKLFF. The DNA for the CDR3 is TGTGCCAGCAGCCAAGATGCTCAGGATGGTAATGAAAAACTGTTTTTT. The J gene is TRBJ1-4, the V gene TRBV4-2; D gene ambiguous. CDR1 is LGHNA, CDR2 YNFKEQ, per germline. The V and J ends lost 0 bases and 4 bases respectively, with 12 bases between them. CDR3 size: 16 residues.

V usage is TRBV6-4 and J usage is TRBJ1-5; D remains ambiguous. The CDR3 extends over 15 amino acids. Germline V lookup: CDR1 MRHNA, CDR2 SNTAGT. The V end lost 8 bases, the J end lost 5 bases, and 19 bases lay between the germline ends. In DNA, the CDR3 is TGTGCCAGCTCGTTCGTTTCGGAGCTCCATCAGCCCCAGCATTTT. Residues: CASSFVSELHQPQHF.

V gene TRBV2 combines with J gene TRBJ2-2; D call uncertain. The V and J ends lost 3 bases and 2 bases respectively, with 10 bases between them. CDR1 SNHLY and CDR2 FYNNEI come from the germline V gene. The CDR3 sequence is 15 residues long. The CDR3: CASSDRTFNTGELFF. DNA of the CDR3: TGTGCCAGCAGTGACAGAACATTCAACACCGGGGAGCTGTTTTTT.

The chain is built from TRBV5-1 and TRBJ2-3, with D possibly TRBD1 on 5 matching bases. The V and J ends lost 3 bases and 0 bases respectively, with 11 bases between them. Germline-derived CDR1 and CDR2 are SGHRS and YFSETQ. The CDR3 sequence is 15 residues long. CDR3 in amino acids: CASSSQDTSTDTQYF. For the CDR3, the DNA is TGCGCCAGCAGCTCACAGGACACCAGCACAGATACGCAGTATTTT.

The chain has TRBV2 and TRBJ2-7, with D tentatively TRBD2 (6 bases). The CDR3 spans 12 residues. CDR1 and CDR2 (germline): SNHLY, FYNNEI. Trimming removed 8 bases at V and 2 bases at J, with 10 bases between. The CDR3 loop is CASGGAAYEQYF. The CDR3 DNA follows: TGTGCCAGCGGAGGGGCAGCCTACGAGCAGTACTTC.

The chain combines TRBV4-1 with TRBJ1-1, with a weak D call TRBD1 (5 bases). The CDR3 consists of 16 residues. V was trimmed by 4 bases and J by 5 bases, leaving 20 bases between them. CDR1 is MGHRA, CDR2 YSYEKL, per germline. This CDR3 is CASSLPAPGWATEAFF. CDR3 nucleotides: TGCGCCAGCAGCCTACCCGCCCCAGGGTGGGCAACTGAAGCTTTCTTT.

The rearrangement joins TRBV13 to TRBJ1-1, with D possibly TRBD1 on 5 matching bases. This CDR3 comprises 16 residues. V gave up 5 bases and J gave up 6 bases, with 22 bases separating them. Looked up from germline, CDR1 is PRHDT and CDR2 is FYEKMQ (reference sequence). This chain's CDR3 is CASSPPSGHAVPEAFF. CDR3 coding DNA: TGTGCCAGCAGCCCCCCCTCTGGACACGCGGTCCCTGAAGCTTTCTTT.

The chain has TRBV5-8 and TRBJ2-7, with a tentative D call TRBD2 (5 bases). The germline V gene encodes CDR1 SGHTS and CDR2 YDEGEE. The CDR3 runs 17 residues. The ends were cut back, 0 bases at V and 2 bases at J, with 18 bases in the middle. The CDR3 sequence: CASSLGGLVAGTYEQYF. The DNA of the CDR3 is TGTGCCAGCAGCTTGGGCGGATTGGTGGCGGGCACCTACGAGCAGTACTTC.

The chain is built from TRBV5-1 and TRBJ2-7; 10 bases fit TRBD1. This CDR3 spans 14 amino acids. V dropped 3 bases and J dropped 2; count of bases not matched to a gene: 2. Germline CDR1 SGHRS, CDR2 YFSETQ. CDR3 bases: TGCGCCAGCAGCTCTGGGACAGGGGCCTACGAGCAGTACTTC. As protein: CASSSGTGAYEQYF.

The chain employs TRBV9 and TRBJ1-5, with 10 bases matching TRBD1. The CDR3 runs to 16 residues. Germline V lookup: CDR1 SGDLS, CDR2 YYNGEE. After removal of 4 bases from V and 6 bases from J, the junction contained 10 bases not matched to a gene. The CDR3 here is CASSQGTGQGIQPQHF. CDR3 in DNA: TGTGCCAGCAGCCAAGGGACGGGACAGGGGATTCAGCCCCAGCATTTT.